This entry describes one TCR beta chain. Authors' data handling: Cell counts per sample came from amplifying reference gene primers. Generated by immunoSEQ multiplex PCR, the TCRdb table keeps only in-frame clones and is missing some. From that table come the V and J calls and clone size; the DNA was used to work out D and trimming. The sample shows 150,000 to 170,000 clones, roughly four fifths of them seen only once. The length of the CDR3 is 13 residues. CDR1 is KGHDR, CDR2 SFDVKD, per germline. Between the trimmed V and J ends, which lost 4 bases and 5 bases, there was a span of 10 bases. The data derive from a study of blood T cell repertoires in COVID-19.

V usage is TRBV24-1 and J usage is TRBJ2-5, with D possibly matching TRBD2 (6 bases). This receptor was taken from a woman older than 75 with acute or convalescent COVID-19. The material sequenced was peripheral blood. Written as DNA, the CDR3 is TGTGCCACCAGTGACCCAGGGAGGGAGACCCAGTACTTC. Amino acids: CATSDPGRETQYF.